These 12 T cell receptor beta chains originate from one sample sequenced in a study of cytomegalovirus exposure and HLA in healthy donors. The PCR employed 60 Vbeta primers together with 13 Jbeta primers. Clones were read by immunoSEQ multiplex PCR, and TCRdb kept only the in-frame ones, dropping some. The profile shows 150,000 to 200,000 clones, 80% of them singletons. The material sequenced was PBMCs. Source of these receptors: a boy between 10 and 17 years old in good health and CMV-seronegative.

The rearrangement links TRBV5-1 to TRBJ2-1, with 7 bases fitting TRBD2. Losses at the gene ends were 2 bases for V and 3 bases for J; bases not matched to a gene: 5. The CDR3 loop spans 15 amino acids. CDR1 is SGHRS and CDR2 is YFSETQ in the germline V gene. The DNA for the CDR3 is TGCGCCAGCAGCTTAACGGCGGGGGTCTACAATGAGCAGTTCTTC. It specifies CASSLTAGVYNEQFF.

The V gene is TRBV9, the J gene TRBJ1-1; 10 nucleotides align to TRBD1. V lost 4 bases to trimming and J lost 4 bases; unmatched junction nucleotides: 1. This CDR3 comprises 13 residues. Germline loops: CDR1 SGDLS, CDR2 YYNGEE. The CDR3 loop is CASSWDRGTEAFF. For the CDR3, the DNA is TGTGCCAGCAGCTGGGACAGGGGCACTGAAGCTTTCTTT.

This clone was observed a few times. This chain joins TRBV7-3 and TRBJ2-1; 8 positions agree with TRBD2. Germline V gives CDR1 SGHTA, CDR2 FQGTGA. V trimming: 1 base; J trimming: 6 bases; junction bases outside the gene matches: 5. The length of the CDR3 is 15 residues. The CDR3 loop reads CASSLKGTSINEQFF. The DNA for the CDR3 is TGTGCCAGCAGCTTAAAAGGGACTAGTATCAATGAGCAGTTCTTC.

The genes are TRBV19 and TRBJ2-7; 8 bases are a match to TRBD1. J lost 7 bases, V lost 3 bases, and 11 bases had no gene match. Germline V lookup: CDR1 LNHDA, CDR2 SQIVND (reference sequence). The length of the CDR3 is 15 residues. CDR3 DNA sequence: TGTGCCAGTAGTATGTCGGGACAGGTAACTACGGAGCAGTACTTC. As protein: CASSMSGQVTTEQYF.

This chain connects TRBV29-1 to TRBJ2-6; D gene unclear. Germline V gene sequence: CDR1 SQVTM, CDR2 ANQGSEA. The CDR3 totals 13 residues. Trimming removed 4 bases at V and 0 bases at J, with 4 bases between. This CDR3 reads CSVAVSGANVLTF. In nucleotides, the CDR3 is TGCAGCGTTGCCGTCTCTGGGGCCAACGTCCTGACTTTC.

The chain uses TRBV7-3 and TRBJ1-1, with TRBD1 matching 8 bases. Germline CDR1 is SGHTA and CDR2 is FQGTGA. CDR3 size: 15 residues. With 5 bases clipped from V and 8 bases from J, the junction kept 13 bases outside the gene matches. CDR3 nucleotide sequence: TGTGCCAGCAGCCCAGGGACAGGTCTGGGAGGGGAAGCTTTCTTT. Translation gives CASSPGTGLGGEAFF.

The V gene is TRBV28, the J gene TRBJ1-2; D unclear. There are 15 residues in the CDR3. Germline CDR1 reads MDHEN; CDR2 reads SYDVKM. Trimming stripped 6 bases from V and 4 bases from J, with 18 bases between. For the CDR3, the DNA is TGTGCCAGCAGCCCACCCGGCCAGGTTAGCTATGGCTACACCTTC. This sequence encodes CASSPPGQVSYGYTF.

The chain is built from TRBV11-3 and TRBJ1-3, with 8 bases fitting TRBD1. The CDR3 contains 16 residues. Germline lookup yields CDR1 SGHNT and CDR2 YENEEA. V shed 4 bases and J 0 bases; nucleotides not matched to a gene: 5. The CDR3 DNA reads as TGTGCCAGCAGCTCAGGACAGGGACCCTCTGGAAACACCATATATTTT. As protein: CASSSGQGPSGNTIYF.

This chain links TRBV30 with TRBJ1-4; 8 bases match TRBD1. V trimming: 5 bases; J trimming: 4 bases; junction bases outside the gene matches: 6. Germline-derived CDR1 and CDR2 are GTSNPN and SVGIG (reference sequence). The CDR3 runs 14 residues. Written as DNA, the CDR3 is TGTGCCTGGGGTCCCAGGGGGCTTAATGAAAAACTGTTTTTT. Translation gives CAWGPRGLNEKLFF.

This clone was counted a few times. This sequence joins TRBV19 and TRBJ1-3; no clear D gene. With 2 bases removed from V and 1 base from J, the gap between germline ends came to 6 bases. Germline CDR1 reads LNHDA; CDR2 reads SQIVND (reference sequence). The CDR3 is 14 residues long. Written as DNA, the CDR3 is TGTGCCAGTAGTATAACAGTATCTGGAAACACCATATATTTT. Protein product: CASSITVSGNTIYF.

The chain is built from TRBV19 and TRBJ1-1; possible D gene TRBD1, 6 bases. The germline V gene encodes CDR1 LNHDA and CDR2 SQIVND (reference sequence). V shed 5 bases and J shed 0 bases, with 16 bases lying between them. This CDR3 has 16 residues. This CDR3 is CASSSSGQIMNTEAFF. The CDR3 nucleotides are TGTGCCAGTAGTTCTTCCGGACAGATCATGAACACTGAAGCTTTCTTT.

The chain carries TRBV11-3 and TRBJ2-3; 8 nucleotides line up with TRBD1. Unmatched junction bases numbered 6, after V lost 1 base and J lost 3 bases. Germline loops: CDR1 SGHNT, CDR2 YENEEA. This CDR3 region has 16 residues. Here the CDR3 reads CASSLVPGGRTDTQYF. In DNA form, the CDR3 reads TGTGCCAGCAGCTTAGTTCCAGGGGGCCGTACAGATACGCAGTATTTT. Supplemented by reference TRBV11-3 and TRBJ2-3, the full variable domain reads EAGVVQSPRYKIIEKKQPVAFWCNPISGHNTLYWYLQNLGQGPELLIRYENEEAVDDSQLPKDRFSAERLKGVDSTLKIQPAELGDSAVYLCASSLVPGGRTDTQYFGPGTRLTVL.